The 15 T cell receptor beta chains below all came from one sample that was sequenced in a study of regulatory T cells in long-lasting Graves disease. The time point here: newly diagnosed GD, antithyroid drugs for less than 3 months. Extracted PBMC RNA gave rise to the TCR library. According to the study, TCR beta libraries were built with iRepertoire HTBI primers and CDR3-region Arm-PCR. TCRdb processed the multiplex PCR reads anew with MiXCR; each CDR3 protein has one entry. The data show roughly 430,000 distinct CDR3 sequences, about 17% seen once. This sample was also put to use in a study of T cells in Graves' hyperthyroidism and ophthalmopathy.

The sequencing here drew on peripheral blood mononuclear cells (PBMCs), taken at new diagnosis, from a patient treated with antithyroid drugs. Receptors originate from a woman aged 30 to 39 with Graves disease.

This clonotype was recorded at least ten times. This rearrangement joins TRBV5-1 to TRBJ1-1, with 11 bases aligning to TRBD1. The CDR3 loop spans 14 amino acids. Per germline, CDR1 SGHRS and CDR2 YFSETQ. V shed 1 base and J 6 bases; nucleotides not matched to a gene: 2. The CDR3 region is CASSLRDRGAEAFF. The CDR3 DNA reads as TGCGCCAGCAGCTTGAGGGACAGGGGGGCTGAAGCTTTCTTT.

A few counts support this clonotype. The chain employs TRBV20-1 and TRBJ2-3; D gene ambiguous. The germline V gene has CDR1 DFQATT and CDR2 SNEGSKA (reference sequence). The CDR3 has 11 residues. The ends were cut back, 0 bases at V and 4 bases at J, with 2 bases in the middle. CDR3 DNA sequence: TGCAGTGCTAGAGAGGCAGATACGCAGTATTTT. Translated, it gives CSAREADTQYF.

CDR3 protein: CGSRTGETTGELFF. The CDR3 nucleotides are TGTGGCTCCCGGACAGGTGAAACCACCGGGGAGCTGTTTTTT. V gene TRBV28 combines with J gene TRBJ2-2; 7 bases are a match to TRBD1. Germline CDR1 is MDHEN and CDR2 is SYDVKM. There are 14 residues in the CDR3. The entire variable domain, with the rest obtained from reference TRBV28 and TRBJ2-2, is as follows: DVKVTQSSRYLVKRTGEKVFLECVQDMDHENMFWYRQDPGLGLRLIYFSYDVKMKEKGDIPEGYSVSREKKERFSLILESASTNQTSMYLCGSRTGETTGELFFGEGSRLTVL.

This chain connects TRBV6-2 or TRBV6-3 to TRBJ1-2, with a weak D call TRBD1 (6 bases). The CDR3 is 15 amino acids. The ends were cut back, 2 bases at V and 2 bases at J, with 12 bases in the middle. CDR1 is MNHEY and CDR2 is SVGEGT in the germline V gene. The CDR3 DNA reads TGTGCCAGCAGTTACCAGAACACAGGGAACTATGGCTACACCTTC. The encoded protein is CASSYQNTGNYGYTF.

In its sample, this clonotype was seen a few times. V usage is TRBV7-9 and J usage is TRBJ1-1; D unresolved. Germline values: CDR1 SEHNR, CDR2 FQNEAQ (reference sequence). The V end was cut by 6 bases, the J end by 6 bases, with 14 bases between. This CDR3 comprises 13 residues. CDR3 DNA: TGTGCCAGCAGGTCTCCGGGAGCCGCTGAAGCTTTCTTT. This codes for CASRSPGAAEAFF.

The genes are TRBV12-3 or TRBV12-4 and TRBJ2-7; D not resolved. Trimming pared 6 bases from V and 2 bases from J, leaving 11 bases between. The CDR3 totals 13 residues. The CDR3 is CASSYHRTYEQYF. The CDR3 region has the DNA TGTGCCAGCAGCTACCATAGGACCTACGAGCAGTACTTC.

The V call is TRBV13, the J call TRBJ1-1; TRBD1 might be the D (5 bases). The germline CDR1 and CDR2 sequences are PRHDT and FYEKMQ (reference sequence). The CDR3 length is 14 residues. Trimming took 8 bases from V and 1 from J, leaving 14 bases between them. CDR3 bases: TGTGCCAGCTGCCGGGACTCCAAGAACACTGAAGCTTTCTTT. Translating gives CASCRDSKNTEAFF.

The V gene is TRBV29-1, the J gene TRBJ1-1, with D tentatively TRBD1 (5 bases). This CDR3 spans 13 amino acids. The germline gives CDR1 SQVTM, CDR2 ANQGSEA. Trimming stripped 4 bases from V and 0 bases from J, with 9 bases between. This CDR3 reads CSVVKGMNTEAFF. CDR3 DNA sequence: TGCAGCGTTGTAAAGGGGATGAACACTGAAGCTTTCTTT.

There are a few counts of this clonotype. A much larger clone sits a single nucleotide away, making a read error possible. The chain carries TRBV7-6 and TRBJ2-1; the match to TRBD2 covers 9 bases. The CDR3 has 16 residues. V dropped 5 bases and J dropped 6; count of bases not matched to a gene: 11. Germline values: CDR1 SGHVS, CDR2 FNYEAQ. This CDR3 reads CASSQIMTSGANEQFF. The CDR3 region has the DNA TGTGCCAGCAGCCAGATTATGACTAGCGGAGCCAATGAGCAGTTCTTC.

The table lists this clonotype with many counts. The DNA for the CDR3 is TGTGCCAGCAGTTTGGCCAGGACTGAAGCTTTCTTT. It yields the protein CASSLARTEAFF. The chain combines TRBV12-3 or TRBV12-4 with TRBJ1-1, with D hard to call. Trimming left V 3 bases short and J 5 bases short, with 7 bases between. The CDR3 is 12 residues long.

This clonotype was seen only a few times. The rearrangement joins TRBV20-1 to TRBJ1-6; D remains unclear. V lost 5 bases and J lost 7, with 15 bases in between. CDR3 length: 14 amino acids. The V gene's germline CDR1 is DFQATT and CDR2 SNEGSKA (reference sequence). In nucleotides, the CDR3 is TGCAGTGCTTCAGCAGGACGGCCAAATTCACCCCTCCACTTT. It translates to CSASAGRPNSPLHF.

The chain is built from TRBV7-2 and TRBJ2-2; 10 nucleotides align to TRBD1. J gave up 7 bases and V 7 bases, and 6 bases lay outside the gene matches. The germline CDR1 and CDR2 sequences are SGHTA and FQGNSA. This CDR3 has 14 residues. The DNA for the CDR3 is TGTGCCAGCACCTGGACAGGGGGACGCGGGGAGCTGTTTTTT. Amino acid sequence: CASTWTGGRGELFF.

This clonotype came up many times. The chain carries TRBV24-1 and TRBJ1-5, with 12 positions matching TRBD1. The CDR3 totals 16 residues. J gave up 8 bases and V 4 bases, and 8 bases lay outside the gene matches. The V gene's germline CDR1 is KGHDR and CDR2 SFDVKD. The CDR3 DNA follows: TGTGCCACCAGTGAGTCGGGACAGGGGGCTGGCGAGCCCCAGCATTTT. Amino acids: CATSESGQGAGEPQHF.

This clonotype was seen many times. In nucleotides, the CDR3 is TGTGCCAGCAGGCAACTAGCGGGCCCGAACGAGCAGTACTTC. This codes for CASRQLAGPNEQYF. The chain employs TRBV11-2 and TRBJ2-7; the match to TRBD2 covers 9 bases. V lost 6 bases, J lost 5 bases, and 8 bases stayed unmatched. Germline V lookup: CDR1 SGHAT, CDR2 FQNNGV. This CDR3 has 14 residues.

At least ten counts were recorded for this clonotype. The rearrangement uses TRBV11-2 and TRBJ2-5; D is undetermined. Germline V gene sequence: CDR1 SGHAT, CDR2 FQNNGV. There are 13 residues in the CDR3. V was pared by 3 bases and J by 0 bases, with 5 bases between. The CDR3 is CASSFQYQETQYF. CDR3 DNA sequence: TGTGCCAGCAGCTTCCAATACCAAGAGACCCAGTACTTC.